The rows below give T cell receptor beta chains drawn from one sample of a study of shared clonotypes between healthy human individuals. The data were produced by immunoSEQ multiplex PCR, yet TCRdb's version contains in-frame clones alone and is incomplete. Seen here are approximately 2,000,000 clones, about 94% observed once, and the top ten hold 1.5% to 2%. Sequencing input: naive CD8+ T cells from PBMCs. The receptors were sampled from a man between 18 and 35 years old in good health. Some clones in this sample may be carry-over from other donors' samples. Each CDR3 is given with its conserved first and last residue. The D gene is left open where the match is weak. Not all rows give a size; the values are once, few, many and, for expanded clones, a class.

TRBV19	NA	TRBD1	TRBJ2-7	CARDRDYEQYF	TGTGCCAGGGACAGGGACTACGAGCAGTACTTC
TRBV27	NA	TRBD1	TRBJ2-1	CASSNRGGRNEQFF	TGTGCCAGCAGTAACAGGGGCGGACGGAATGAGCAGTTCTTC
TRBV27	NA	TRBD2	TRBJ2-3	CASSDSGSGSDTQYF	TGTGCCAGCAGTGACAGCGGGAGTGGGTCAGATACGCAGTATTTT
TRBV6-4	NA	NA	TRBJ1-2	CASRDTSWGNYGYTF	TGTGCCAGCAGAGACACGTCCTGGGGTAACTATGGCTACACCTTC
TRBV28	NA	NA	TRBJ2-1	CASSLNENGAEQFF	TGTGCCAGCAGTTTAAATGAGAATGGGGCTGAGCAGTTCTTC
TRBV5-6	NA	TRBD2	TRBJ2-3	CASSLARLAGADTQYF	TGTGCCAGCAGCTTGGCTCGGCTAGCGGGAGCAGATACGCAGTATTTT
TRBV5-5	NA	NA	TRBJ2-1	CASSDDRTRIYNEQFF	TGTGCCAGCAGCGACGACCGGACACGGATTTACAATGAGCAGTTCTTC
TRBV2	NA	TRBD1	TRBJ1-1	CASTPGTDRNTEAFF	TGTGCCAGCACCCCCGGGACAGATCGGAACACTGAAGCTTTCTTT
TRBV27	NA	NA	TRBJ2-2	CASSLSGGLTGELFF	TGTGCCAGCAGTTTATCCGGCGGGTTGACCGGGGAGCTGTTTTTT
TRBV27	NA	NA	TRBJ2-1	CASSLSTGSSNEQFF	TGTGCCAGCAGTTTATCCACGGGGTCAAGTAATGAGCAGTTCTTC
TRBV11-2	NA	NA	TRBJ2-1	CASSLGRLGNEQFF	TGTGCCAGCAGCTTGGGTCGGCTGGGTAATGAGCAGTTCTTC
TRBV27	NA	NA	TRBJ2-7	CASQEGGLHSYEQYF	TGTGCCAGTCAGGAGGGGGGACTGCACTCCTACGAGCAGTACTTC
TRBV28	NA	TRBD1	TRBJ1-2	CASSLTTGWVGYTF	TGTGCCAGCAGTTTAACGACAGGGTGGGTCGGCTACACCTTC
TRBV15	NA	NA	TRBJ1-5	CATSPQTILGNQPQHF	TGTGCCACCAGCCCCCAGACCATCTTGGGCAATCAGCCCCAGCATTTT
TRBV7-3	NA	NA	TRBJ2-1	CASSLNVGSYNEQFF	TGTGCCAGCAGCTTAAATGTGGGCTCCTACAATGAGCAGTTCTTC
TRBV6-5	NA	NA	TRBJ2-2	CASSYTGSNTGELFF	TGTGCCAGCAGTTACACCGGTTCCAACACCGGGGAGCTGTTTTTT
TRBV11-1	once	NA	TRBJ2-1	CASSRPSTYYNEQFF	TGTGCCAGCAGCCGTCCATCCACGTACTACAATGAGCAGTTCTTC